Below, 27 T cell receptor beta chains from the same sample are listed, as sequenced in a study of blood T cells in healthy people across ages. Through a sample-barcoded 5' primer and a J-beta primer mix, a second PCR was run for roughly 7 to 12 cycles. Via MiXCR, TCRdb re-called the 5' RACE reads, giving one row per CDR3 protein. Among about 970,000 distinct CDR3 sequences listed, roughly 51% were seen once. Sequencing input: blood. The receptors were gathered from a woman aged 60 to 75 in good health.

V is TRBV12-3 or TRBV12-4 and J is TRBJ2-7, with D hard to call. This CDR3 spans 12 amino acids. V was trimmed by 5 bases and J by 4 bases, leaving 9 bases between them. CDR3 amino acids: CASSRPLYEQYF. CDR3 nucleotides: TGTGCCAGCAGTCGGCCGCTTTACGAGCAGTACTTC.

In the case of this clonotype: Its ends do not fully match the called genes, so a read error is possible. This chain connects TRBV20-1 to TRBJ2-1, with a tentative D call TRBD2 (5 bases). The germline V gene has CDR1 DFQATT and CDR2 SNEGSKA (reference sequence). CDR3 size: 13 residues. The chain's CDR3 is CSAPGREYNEQDF. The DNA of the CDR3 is TGCAGTGCTCCCGGCCGGGAATACAATGAGCAGGACTTC.

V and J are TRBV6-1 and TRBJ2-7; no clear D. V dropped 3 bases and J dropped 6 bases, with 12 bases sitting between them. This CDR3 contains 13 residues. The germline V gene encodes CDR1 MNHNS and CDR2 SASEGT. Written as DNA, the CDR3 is TGTGCCAGCAGTGAGGCCACCCCCGGCGAGCAGTACTTC. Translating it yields CASSEATPGEQYF.

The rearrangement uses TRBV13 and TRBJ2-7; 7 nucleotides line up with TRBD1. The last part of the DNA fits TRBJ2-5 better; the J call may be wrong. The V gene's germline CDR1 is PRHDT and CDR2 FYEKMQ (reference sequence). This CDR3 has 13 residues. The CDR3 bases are TGTGCCAGCAGCTTATTCAGGGGGGAGACCCAGTACTTC. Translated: CASSLFRGETQYF.

This chain's CDR3 is CASSSFGTAQREQYF. Here the CDR3 DNA reads TGTGCCAGCAGTTCCTTCGGGACAGCTCAGCGGGAGCAGTACTTC. J is TRBJ2-7 and V is TRBV28; 7 bases match TRBD1. The CDR3 runs 15 residues. Germline CDR1 and CDR2: MDHEN and SYDVKM. The V segment lost 4 bases and the J segment 7 bases; nucleotides outside the gene matches: 13.

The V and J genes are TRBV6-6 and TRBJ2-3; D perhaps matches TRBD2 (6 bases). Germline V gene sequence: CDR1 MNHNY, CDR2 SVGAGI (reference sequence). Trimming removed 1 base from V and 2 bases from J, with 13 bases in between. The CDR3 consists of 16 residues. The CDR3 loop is CASSYFDSGPTDTQYF. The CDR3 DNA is TGTGCCAGCAGTTACTTCGATAGCGGCCCCACAGATACGCAGTATTTT.

Here the CDR3 reads CASSIVGQLRGSQPQHF. The CDR3 bases are TGTGCCAGTAGTATTGTCGGGCAGCTCCGAGGTTCTCAGCCCCAGCATTTT. This chain uses TRBV19 with TRBJ1-5, with no clear D. Trimming stripped 3 bases from V and 6 bases from J, with 21 bases between. The germline CDR1 and CDR2 sequences are LNHDA and SQIVND (reference sequence). The CDR3 has 17 amino acids.

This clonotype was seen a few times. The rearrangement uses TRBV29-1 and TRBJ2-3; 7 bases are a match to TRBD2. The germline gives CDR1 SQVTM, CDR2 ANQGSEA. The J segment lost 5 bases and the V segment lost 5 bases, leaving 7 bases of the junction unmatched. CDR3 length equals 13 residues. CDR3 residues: CSVCRGGGDTQYF. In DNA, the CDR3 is TGCAGCGTTTGTAGGGGCGGGGGAGATACGCAGTATTTT.

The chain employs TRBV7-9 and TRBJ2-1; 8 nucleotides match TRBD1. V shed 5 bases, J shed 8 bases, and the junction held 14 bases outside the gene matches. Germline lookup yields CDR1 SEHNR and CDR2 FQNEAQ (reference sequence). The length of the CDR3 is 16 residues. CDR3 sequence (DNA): TGTGCCAGCAGCCCAAGGAGGTCAGGGGGCGGCCATGAGCAGTTCTTC. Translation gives CASSPRRSGGGHEQFF.

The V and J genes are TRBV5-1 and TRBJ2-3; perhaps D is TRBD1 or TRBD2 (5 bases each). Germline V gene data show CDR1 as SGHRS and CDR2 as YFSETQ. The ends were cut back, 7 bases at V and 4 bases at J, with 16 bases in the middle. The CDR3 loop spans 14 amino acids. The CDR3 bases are TGCGCCAGCCGAATCGGGGACGAAGCAGATACGCAGTATTTT. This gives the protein CASRIGDEADTQYF.

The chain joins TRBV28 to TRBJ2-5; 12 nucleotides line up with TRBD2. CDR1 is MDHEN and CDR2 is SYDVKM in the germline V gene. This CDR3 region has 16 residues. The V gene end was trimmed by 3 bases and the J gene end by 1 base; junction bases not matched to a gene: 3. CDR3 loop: CASSFPSGRAQETQYF. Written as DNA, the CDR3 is TGTGCCAGCAGTTTCCCTAGCGGGAGGGCCCAAGAGACCCAGTACTTC.

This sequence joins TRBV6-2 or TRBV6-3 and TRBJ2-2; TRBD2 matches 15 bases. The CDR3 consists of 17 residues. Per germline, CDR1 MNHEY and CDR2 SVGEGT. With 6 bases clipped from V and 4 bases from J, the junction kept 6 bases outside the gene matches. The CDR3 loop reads CASSRGLAGGLTGELFF. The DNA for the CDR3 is TGTGCCAGCAGCAGAGGACTAGCGGGAGGGCTCACCGGGGAGCTGTTTTTT.

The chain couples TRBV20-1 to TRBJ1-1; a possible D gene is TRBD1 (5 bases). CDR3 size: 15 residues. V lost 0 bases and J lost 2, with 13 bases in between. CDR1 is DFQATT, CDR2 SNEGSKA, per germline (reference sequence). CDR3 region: CSARDGGSLNTEAFF. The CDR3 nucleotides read TGCAGTGCTAGAGATGGGGGATCGCTAAACACTGAAGCTTTCTTT.

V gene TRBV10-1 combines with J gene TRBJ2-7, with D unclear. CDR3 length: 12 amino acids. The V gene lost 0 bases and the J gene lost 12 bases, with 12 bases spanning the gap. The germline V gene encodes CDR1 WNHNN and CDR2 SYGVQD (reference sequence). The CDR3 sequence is CASSESVLARYF. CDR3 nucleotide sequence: TGCGCCAGCAGTGAGTCGGTACTCGCTCGGTACTTC.

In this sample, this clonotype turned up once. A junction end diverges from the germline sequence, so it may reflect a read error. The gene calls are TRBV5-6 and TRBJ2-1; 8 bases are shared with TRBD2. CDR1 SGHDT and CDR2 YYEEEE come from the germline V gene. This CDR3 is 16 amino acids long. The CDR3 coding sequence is TGTACCAGCAGCTTGCCCAGCGGGAGTTCCTACAATGAGCAGTTCTTC. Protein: CTSSLPSGSSYNEQFF.

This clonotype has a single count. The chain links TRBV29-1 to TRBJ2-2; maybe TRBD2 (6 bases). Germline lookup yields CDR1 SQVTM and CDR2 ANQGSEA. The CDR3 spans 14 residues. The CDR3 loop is CRAYPGLLTGELFF. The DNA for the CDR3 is TGCAGGGCTTACCCGGGACTCCTAACCGGGGAGCTGTTTTTT.

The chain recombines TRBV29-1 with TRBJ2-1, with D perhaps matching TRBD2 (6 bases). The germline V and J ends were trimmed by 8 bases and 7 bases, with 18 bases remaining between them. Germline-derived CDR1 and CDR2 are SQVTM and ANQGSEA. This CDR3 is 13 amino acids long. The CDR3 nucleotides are TGCAGCAAAACGCGGGGCCCAACTAATGAGCAGTTCTTC. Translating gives CSKTRGPTNEQFF.

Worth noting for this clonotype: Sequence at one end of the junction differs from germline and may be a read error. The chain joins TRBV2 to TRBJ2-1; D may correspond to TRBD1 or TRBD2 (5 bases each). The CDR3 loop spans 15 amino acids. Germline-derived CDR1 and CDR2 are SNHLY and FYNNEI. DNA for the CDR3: TGTGCCAGCCGCACGAGAACCGGGACCAACAAGGAGCAGTTCTTC. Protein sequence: CASRTRTGTNKEQFF.

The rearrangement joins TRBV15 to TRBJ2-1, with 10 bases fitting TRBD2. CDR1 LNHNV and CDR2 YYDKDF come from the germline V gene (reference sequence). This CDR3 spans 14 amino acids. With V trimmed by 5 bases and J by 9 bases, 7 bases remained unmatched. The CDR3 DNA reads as TGTGCCACCAGCCTCAGCGGGAGGGCCACTGAGCAGTTCTTC. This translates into CATSLSGRATEQFF.

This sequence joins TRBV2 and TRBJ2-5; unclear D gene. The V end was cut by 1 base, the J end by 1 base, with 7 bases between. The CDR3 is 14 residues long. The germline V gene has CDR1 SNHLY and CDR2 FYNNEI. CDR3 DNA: TGTGCCAGCAGTGAAGGGGAAGTCCAAGAGACCCAGTACTTC. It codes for CASSEGEVQETQYF.

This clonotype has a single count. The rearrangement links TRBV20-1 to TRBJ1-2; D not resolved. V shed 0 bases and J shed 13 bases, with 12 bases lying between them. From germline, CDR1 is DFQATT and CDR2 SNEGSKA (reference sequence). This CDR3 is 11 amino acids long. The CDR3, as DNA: TGCAGTGCTAGAGATCGGATAGGGTGCACCTTC. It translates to CSARDRIGCTF.

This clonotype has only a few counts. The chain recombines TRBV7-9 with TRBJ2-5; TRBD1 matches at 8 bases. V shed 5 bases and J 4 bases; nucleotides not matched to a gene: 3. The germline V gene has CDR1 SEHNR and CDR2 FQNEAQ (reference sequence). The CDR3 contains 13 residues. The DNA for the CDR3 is TGTGCCAGCAGCAAGGGACAGGTAGAGACCCAGTACTTC. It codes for CASSKGQVETQYF.

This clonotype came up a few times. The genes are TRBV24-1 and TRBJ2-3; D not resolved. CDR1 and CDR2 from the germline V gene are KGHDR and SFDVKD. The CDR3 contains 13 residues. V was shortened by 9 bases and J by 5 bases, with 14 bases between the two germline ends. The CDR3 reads CATRGPRLDTQYF. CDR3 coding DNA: TGTGCCACCCGTGGCCCCCGGCTAGATACGCAGTATTTT.

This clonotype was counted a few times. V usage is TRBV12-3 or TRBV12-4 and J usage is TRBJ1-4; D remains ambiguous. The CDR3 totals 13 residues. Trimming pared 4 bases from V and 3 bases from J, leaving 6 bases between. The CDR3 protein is CASSSAANEKLFF. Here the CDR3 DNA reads TGTGCCAGCAGTTCGGCAGCTAATGAAAAACTGTTTTTT.

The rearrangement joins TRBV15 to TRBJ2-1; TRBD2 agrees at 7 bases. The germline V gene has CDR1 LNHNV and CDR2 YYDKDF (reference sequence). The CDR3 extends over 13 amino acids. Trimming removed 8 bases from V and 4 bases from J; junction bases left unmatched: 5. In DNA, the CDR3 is TGTGCCACCGGGGCGGGAGTGTACAATGAGCAGTTCTTC. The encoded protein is CATGAGVYNEQFF.

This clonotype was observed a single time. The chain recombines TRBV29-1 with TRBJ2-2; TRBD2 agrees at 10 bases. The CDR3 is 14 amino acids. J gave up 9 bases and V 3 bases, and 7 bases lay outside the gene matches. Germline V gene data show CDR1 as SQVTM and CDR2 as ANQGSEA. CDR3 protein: CSVDVAGGPRELFF. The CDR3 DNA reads TGCAGCGTTGATGTAGCGGGGGGACCGAGGGAGCTGTTTTTT.

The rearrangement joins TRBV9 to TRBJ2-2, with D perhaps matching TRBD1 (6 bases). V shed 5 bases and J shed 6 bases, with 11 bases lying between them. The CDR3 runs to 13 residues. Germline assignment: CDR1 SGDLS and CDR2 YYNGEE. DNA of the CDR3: TGTGCCAGCAGAAATACAGGGCCCGGGGAGCTGTTTTTT. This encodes CASRNTGPGELFF.